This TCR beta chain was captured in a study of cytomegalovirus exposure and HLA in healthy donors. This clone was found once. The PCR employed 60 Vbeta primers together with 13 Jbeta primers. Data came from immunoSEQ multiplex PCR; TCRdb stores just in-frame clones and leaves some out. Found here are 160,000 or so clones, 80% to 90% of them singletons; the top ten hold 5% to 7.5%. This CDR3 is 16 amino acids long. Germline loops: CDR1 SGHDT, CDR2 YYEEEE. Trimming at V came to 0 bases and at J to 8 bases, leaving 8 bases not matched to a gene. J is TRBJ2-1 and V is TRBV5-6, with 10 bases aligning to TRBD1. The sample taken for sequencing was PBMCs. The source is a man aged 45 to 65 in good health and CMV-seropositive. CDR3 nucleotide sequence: TGTGCCAGCAGCTTGGTTGGGACAGGGGATGAGGATGAGCAGTTCTTC. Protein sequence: CASSLVGTGDEDEQFF.